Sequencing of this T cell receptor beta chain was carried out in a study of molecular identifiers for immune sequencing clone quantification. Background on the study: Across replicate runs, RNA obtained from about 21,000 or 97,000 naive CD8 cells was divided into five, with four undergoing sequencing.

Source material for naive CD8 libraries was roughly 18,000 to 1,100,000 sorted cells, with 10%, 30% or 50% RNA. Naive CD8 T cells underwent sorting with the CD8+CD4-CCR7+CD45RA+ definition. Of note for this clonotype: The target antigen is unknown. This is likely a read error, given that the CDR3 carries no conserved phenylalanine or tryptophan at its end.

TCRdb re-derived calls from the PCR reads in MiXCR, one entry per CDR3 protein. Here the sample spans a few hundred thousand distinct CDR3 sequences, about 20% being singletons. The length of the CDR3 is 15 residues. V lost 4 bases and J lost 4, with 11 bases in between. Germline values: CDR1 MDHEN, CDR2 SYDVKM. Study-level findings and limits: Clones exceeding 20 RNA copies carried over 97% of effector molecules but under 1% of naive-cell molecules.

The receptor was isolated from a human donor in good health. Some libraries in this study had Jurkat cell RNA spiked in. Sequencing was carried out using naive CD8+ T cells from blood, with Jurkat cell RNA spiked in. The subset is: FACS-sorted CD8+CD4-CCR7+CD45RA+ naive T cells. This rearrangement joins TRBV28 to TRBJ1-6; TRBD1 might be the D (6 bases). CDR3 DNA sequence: TGTGCCAGCAGTTATGGGACACCTTATAATTCACCCCTCCACCTT. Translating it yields CASSYGTPYNSPLHL.